This T cell receptor beta chain was sequenced during a study of blood T cell repertoires in COVID-19. The overall study: Sites in the United States, Italy and Spain provided acute and convalescent COVID-19 samples.

Per the original data handling: How many nucleated cells were present was estimated from reference gene primer amplification. TCRdb's copy holds only in-frame clones and misses some; the assay was immunoSEQ multiplex PCR. The V and J calls and clone size come from that table; D and trimming were worked out from the DNA. The repertoire holds about 180,000 clones, with 86% as singletons. The CDR3 is 13 residues long. Germline V gene sequence: CDR1 SGHVS, CDR2 FQNEAQ. Losses at the gene ends were 5 bases for V and 5 bases for J; bases not matched to a gene: 5. The sample consisted of PBMCs or T cells enriched from blood (not recorded which). This chain links TRBV7-8 with TRBJ2-7; TRBD1 matches 8 bases. This receptor was taken from a young woman who had recovered from COVID-19. The CDR3: CASSPGQGDEQYF. CDR3 coding DNA: TGTGCCAGCAGCCCTGGACAGGGCGACGAGCAGTACTTC.